Listed below are T cell receptor beta chains from one sample, sequenced in a study of cytomegalovirus exposure and HLA in healthy donors. Sequencing was performed with immunoSEQ multiplex PCR; in TCRdb, only in-frame clones are kept and a portion is missing. This sample has 30,000 to 40,000 clones, with roughly 91% found just once. Sequencing was carried out using PBMCs. These receptors all stem from a young man in good health and CMV-seronegative. The CDR3 runs from the conserved cysteine through the conserved F or W.

cdr3_length,v_call,j_call,cdr3_aa
15,TRBV6-4,TRBJ2-2,CASSDLADSTGELFF
13,TRBV6-7,TRBJ2-3,CAPFYRGTDTQYF
15,TRBV5-1,TRBJ2-6,CASSPTGSGANVLTF
17,TRBV7-7,TRBJ2-5,CASSYRLAGGMGETQYF
19,TRBV9,TRBJ2-6,CASSVVGTGYGSGANVLTF
18,TRBV13,TRBJ2-6,CASSLEPGTGPEANVLTF
15,TRBV27,TRBJ2-1,CASSLYPSGSNEQFF
14,TRBV28,TRBJ2-7,CASSYRADPYEQYF
15,TRBV7-4,TRBJ1-2,CASSQAGTGNYGYTF
13,TRBV27,TRBJ2-2,CASRDTNTGELFF
16,TRBV7-9,TRBJ2-1,CASSLGILAPYNEQFF
17,TRBV4-1,TRBJ2-1,CASSPPFLAGGSNEQFF
17,TRBV11-2,TRBJ2-5,CASSLDLTKEGPETQYF
12,TRBV15,TRBJ2-5,CATSRREETQYF
13,TRBV19,TRBJ1-5,CASMGMGGQPQHF
15,TRBV6-1,TRBJ2-3,CASSEEAGGPHTQYF
15,TRBV19,TRBJ2-4,CASRRGRLAKNIQYF
15,TRBV15,TRBJ2-3,CATSREGTIRDTQYF
16,TRBV28,TRBJ1-5,CASSTTGHYSNQPQHF
16,TRBV7-9,TRBJ2-1,CASSLAGGGRWNEQFF
17,TRBV2,TRBJ2-3,CASSEAASGGGLDTQYF
15,TRBV6-5,TRBJ2-1,CASSPTSGGYNEQFF
14,TRBV30,TRBJ2-1,CAWSPHPTTNEQFF
14,TRBV10-1,TRBJ2-3,CASSEEGRADTQYF
14,TRBV2,TRBJ1-6,CASSERQAYSPLHF
18,TRBV9,TRBJ2-6,CASSSQAGGFAGANVLTF
15,TRBV5-1,TRBJ2-5,CASSQDLAPQETQYF
14,TRBV25-1,TRBJ1-3,CASIPDRGGNTIYF
15,TRBV19,TRBJ2-2,CASTGGTRNTGELFF
13,TRBV5-8,TRBJ2-1,CASSFDTGERQFF
16,TRBV27,TRBJ2-1,CASSLVSRLALFGQFF
14,TRBV6-6,TRBJ2-1,CASLPGTRGNEQFF